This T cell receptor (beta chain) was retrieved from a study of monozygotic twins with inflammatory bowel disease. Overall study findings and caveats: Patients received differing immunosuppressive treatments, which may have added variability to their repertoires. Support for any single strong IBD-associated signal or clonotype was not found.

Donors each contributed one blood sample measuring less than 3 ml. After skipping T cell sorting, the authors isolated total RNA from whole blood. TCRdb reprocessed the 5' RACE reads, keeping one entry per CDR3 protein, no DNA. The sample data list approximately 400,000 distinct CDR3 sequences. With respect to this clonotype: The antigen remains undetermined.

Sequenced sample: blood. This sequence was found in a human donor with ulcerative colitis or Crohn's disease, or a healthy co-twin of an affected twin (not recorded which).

This CDR3 reads CASSLPGGFSEAFF. V gene TRBV12-3 or TRBV12-4 combines with J gene TRBJ1-1; with no DNA, the TCRdb D assignment of TRBD1 cannot be verified. The CDR3 extends over 14 amino acids.